The sequence of this T cell receptor (beta chain) was determined in a study of PD-1 blockade in classical Hodgkin lymphoma. Every one of the patients relapsed after autologous stem cell transplantation (brentuximab vedotin exposure was variable). Sequencing used immunoSEQ multiplex PCR; TCRdb keeps in-frame clones, though not all of them. The sample has tens of thousands of clones, roughly 90% seen once. The specimen was peripheral blood mononuclear cells (PBMCs), collected at baseline. The receptor was isolated from a human donor with classical Hodgkin lymphoma.

The CDR3: CASSELAGGWNEQFF. The CDR3 nucleotides read TGTGCCAGCAGTGAACTAGCGGGAGGTTGGAATGAGCAGTTCTTC. The rearrangement joins TRBV2 to TRBJ2-1; TRBD2 aligns across 11 bases. Germline V CDR1 and CDR2: SNHLY, FYNNEI. The CDR3 spans 15 residues. J lost 7 bases, V lost 2 bases, and 4 bases had no gene match.